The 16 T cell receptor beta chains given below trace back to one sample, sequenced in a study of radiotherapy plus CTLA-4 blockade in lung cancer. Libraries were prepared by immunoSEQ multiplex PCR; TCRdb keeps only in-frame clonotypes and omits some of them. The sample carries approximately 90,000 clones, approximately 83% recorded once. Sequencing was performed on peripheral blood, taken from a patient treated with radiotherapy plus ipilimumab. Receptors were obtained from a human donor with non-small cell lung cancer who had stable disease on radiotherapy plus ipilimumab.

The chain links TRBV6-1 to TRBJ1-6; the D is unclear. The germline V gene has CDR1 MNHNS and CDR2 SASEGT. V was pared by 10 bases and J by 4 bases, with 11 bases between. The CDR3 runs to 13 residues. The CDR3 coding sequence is TGTGCCACCTCTACGGCTTATAATTCACCCCTCCACTTT. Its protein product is CATSTAYNSPLHF.

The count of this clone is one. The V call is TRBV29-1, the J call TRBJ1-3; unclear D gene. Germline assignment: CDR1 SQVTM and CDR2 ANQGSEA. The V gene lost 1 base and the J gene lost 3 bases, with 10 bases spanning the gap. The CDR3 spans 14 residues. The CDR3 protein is CSVEGNSGGNTIYF. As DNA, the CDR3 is TGCAGCGTTGAAGGCAATTCCGGTGGAAACACCATATATTTT.

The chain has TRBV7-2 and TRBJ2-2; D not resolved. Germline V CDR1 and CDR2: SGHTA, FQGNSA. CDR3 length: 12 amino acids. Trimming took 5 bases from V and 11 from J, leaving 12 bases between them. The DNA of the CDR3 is TGTGCCAGCAGCGGCTCACGAGAAGAGCTGTTTTTT. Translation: CASSGSREELFF.

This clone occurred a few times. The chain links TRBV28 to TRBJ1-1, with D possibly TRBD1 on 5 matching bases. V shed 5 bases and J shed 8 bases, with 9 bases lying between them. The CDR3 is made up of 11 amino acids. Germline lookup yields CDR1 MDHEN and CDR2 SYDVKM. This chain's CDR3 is CASSRTREAFF. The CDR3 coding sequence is TGTGCCAGCAGTAGGACACGCGAAGCTTTCTTT.

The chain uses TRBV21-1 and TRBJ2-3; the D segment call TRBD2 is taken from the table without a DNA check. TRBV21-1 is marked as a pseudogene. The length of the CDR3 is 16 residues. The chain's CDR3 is CASSKVGGGRGDTQYF. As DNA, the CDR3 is TGTGCCAGCAGCAAAGTTGGGGGAGGGCGGGGCGATACGCAGTATTTT.

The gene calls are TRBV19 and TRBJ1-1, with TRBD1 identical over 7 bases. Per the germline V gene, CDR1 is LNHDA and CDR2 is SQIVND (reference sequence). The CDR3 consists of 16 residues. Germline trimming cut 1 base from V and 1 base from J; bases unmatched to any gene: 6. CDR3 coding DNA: TGTGCCAGTAGTATAGGGCCGGGGACAGCGAACACTGAAGCTTTCTTT. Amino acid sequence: CASSIGPGTANTEAFF.

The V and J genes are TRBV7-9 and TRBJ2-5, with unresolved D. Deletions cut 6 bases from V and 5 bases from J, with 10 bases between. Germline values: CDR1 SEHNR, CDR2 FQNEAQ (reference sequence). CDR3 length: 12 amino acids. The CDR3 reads CASSSVGETQYF. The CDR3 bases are TGTGCCAGCAGTTCGGTGGGGGAGACCCAGTACTTC.

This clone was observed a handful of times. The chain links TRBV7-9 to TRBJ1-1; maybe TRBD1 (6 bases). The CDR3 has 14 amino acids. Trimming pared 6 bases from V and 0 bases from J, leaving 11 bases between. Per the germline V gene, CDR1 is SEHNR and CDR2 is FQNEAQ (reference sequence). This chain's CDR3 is CASRPRTVNTEAFF. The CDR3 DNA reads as TGTGCCAGCAGGCCGCGGACAGTGAACACTGAAGCTTTCTTT. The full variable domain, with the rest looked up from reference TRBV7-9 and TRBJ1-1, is DTGVSQNPRHKITKRGQNVTFRCDPISEHNRLYWYRQTLGQGPEFLTYFQNEAQLEKSRLLSDRFSAERPKGSFSTLEIQRTEQGDSAMYLCASRPRTVNTEAFFGQGTRLTVV.

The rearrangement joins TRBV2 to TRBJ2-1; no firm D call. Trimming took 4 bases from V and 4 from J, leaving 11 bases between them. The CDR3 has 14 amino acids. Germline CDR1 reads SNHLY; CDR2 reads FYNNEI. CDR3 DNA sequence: TGTGCCAGCAGTGCCAGGTTAAGATACAATGAGCAGTTCTTC. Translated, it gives CASSARLRYNEQFF.

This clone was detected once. The CDR3, as DNA: TGTGCCAGCAGCTTACCGGGTCGATCGGGAGGCTACACCTTC. It codes for CASSLPGRSGGYTF. This chain joins TRBV7-9 and TRBJ1-2; D gene ambiguous. Germline assignment: CDR1 SEHNR and CDR2 FQNEAQ (reference sequence). CDR3 length: 14 amino acids. V gave up 2 bases and J gave up 8 bases, with 15 bases separating them. Full variable domain (rest looked up from reference TRBV7-9 and TRBJ1-2): DTGVSQNPRHKITKRGQNVTFRCDPISEHNRLYWYRQTLGQGPEFLTYFQNEAQLEKSRLLSDRFSAERPKGSFSTLEIQRTEQGDSAMYLCASSLPGRSGGYTFGSGTRLTVV.

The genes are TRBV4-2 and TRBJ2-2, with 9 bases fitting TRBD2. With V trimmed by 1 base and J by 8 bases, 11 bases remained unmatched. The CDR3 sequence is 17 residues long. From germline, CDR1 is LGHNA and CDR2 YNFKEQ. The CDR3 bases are TGTGCCAGCAGCCAAGGATTTTGCGGGGGGGCAGCGGGGGAGCTGTTTTTT. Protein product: CASSQGFCGGAAGELFF.

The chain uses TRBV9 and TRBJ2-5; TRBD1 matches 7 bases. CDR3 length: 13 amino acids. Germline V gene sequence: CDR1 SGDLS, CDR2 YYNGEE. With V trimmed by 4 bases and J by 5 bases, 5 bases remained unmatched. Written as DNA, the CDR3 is TGTGCCAGCAGCCGCAGACAGGGCGAGACCCAGTACTTC. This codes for CASSRRQGETQYF.

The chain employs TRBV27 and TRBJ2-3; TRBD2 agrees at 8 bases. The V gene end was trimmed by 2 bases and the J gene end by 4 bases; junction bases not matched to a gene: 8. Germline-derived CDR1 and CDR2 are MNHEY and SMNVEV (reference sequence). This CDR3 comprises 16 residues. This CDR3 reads CASSLRNGLASDTQYF. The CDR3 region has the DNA TGTGCCAGCAGTTTACGTAATGGACTAGCATCAGATACGCAGTATTTT.

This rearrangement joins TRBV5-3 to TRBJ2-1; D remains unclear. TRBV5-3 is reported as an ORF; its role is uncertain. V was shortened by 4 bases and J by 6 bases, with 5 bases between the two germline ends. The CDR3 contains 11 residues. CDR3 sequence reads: CARSPPNEQFF. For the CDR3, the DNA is TGTGCCAGAAGCCCTCCCAATGAGCAGTTCTTC.

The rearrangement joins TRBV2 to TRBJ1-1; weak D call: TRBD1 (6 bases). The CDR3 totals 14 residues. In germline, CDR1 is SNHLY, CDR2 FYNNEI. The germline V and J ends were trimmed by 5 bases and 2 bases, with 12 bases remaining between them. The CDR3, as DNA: TGTGCCAGCAGTTCTGGACAGATAAACACTGAAGCTTTCTTT. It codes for CASSSGQINTEAFF. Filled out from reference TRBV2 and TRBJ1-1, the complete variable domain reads EPEVTQTPSHQVTQMGQEVILRCVPISNHLYFYWYRQILGQKVEFLVSFYNNEISEKSEIFDDQFSVERPDGSNFTLKIRSTKLEDSAMYFCASSSGQINTEAFFGQGTRLTVV.

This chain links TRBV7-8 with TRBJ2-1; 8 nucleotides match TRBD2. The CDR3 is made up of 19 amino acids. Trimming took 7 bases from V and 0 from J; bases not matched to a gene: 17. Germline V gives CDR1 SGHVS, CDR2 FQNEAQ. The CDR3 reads CASTYPRFRRGGSYNEQFF. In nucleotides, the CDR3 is TGTGCCAGCACTTATCCCCGTTTTCGACGGGGGGGCTCCTACAATGAGCAGTTCTTC.